One sample yielded the 24 T cell receptor beta chains listed below, sequenced in a study of identical twins. TCRdb analysed the 5' RACE reads with MiXCR anew, one entry per CDR3 protein. The sample holds hundreds of thousands of distinct CDR3 sequences, 8.6% seen once. This sample was shared with a second study, whose subject was yellow fever vaccine responses in identical twins.

Specimen: PBMCs. Receptors originate from a woman aged 18 to 35 in good health.

This clonotype was counted ten times or more. The CDR3 is CSVFERESNTGELFF. The CDR3 DNA follows: TGCAGCGTCTTCGAGCGGGAGTCCAACACCGGGGAGCTGTTTTTT. The genes are TRBV29-1 and TRBJ2-2; 8 bases align to TRBD2. The germline V gene encodes CDR1 SQVTM and CDR2 ANQGSEA. This CDR3 region has 15 residues. The J segment lost 2 bases and the V segment lost 6 bases, leaving 8 bases of the junction unmatched.

CDR3 in DNA: TGTGCCGGTAACGTAGTCAATGAGCAGTTCTTC. Translating it yields CAGNVVNEQFF. This chain joins TRBV2 and TRBJ2-1; no definite D call. Germline V lookup: CDR1 SNHLY, CDR2 FYNNEI. This CDR3 region has 11 residues. The V end was cut by 11 bases, the J end by 6 bases, with 11 bases between.

This clonotype was observed a few times. The J gene is TRBJ2-5, the V gene TRBV7-2; 8 positions match TRBD1. The V segment lost 2 bases and the J segment 1 base; nucleotides outside the gene matches: 3. Germline V lookup: CDR1 SGHTA, CDR2 FQGNSA. This CDR3 has 15 amino acids. The CDR3 here is CASSLNRGVQETQYF. The DNA of the CDR3 is TGTGCCAGCAGCTTAAACAGGGGGGTCCAAGAGACCCAGTACTTC.

This clonotype was detected only a few times. Germline is not matched at one junction end, which may reflect a read error. The chain carries TRBV7-7 and TRBJ2-5; D is perhaps TRBD1 (8 bases). The CDR3 is 16 amino acids. Germline CDR1 and CDR2: SSHAT and FNYEAQ (reference sequence). The CDR3 spells CASSPENRGGGETQYF. The CDR3 DNA reads TGTGCTAGCAGCCCCGAGAACAGGGGGGGAGGAGAGACCCAGTACTTC.

In this sample, this clonotype turned up a few times. The V call is TRBV12-3 or TRBV12-4, the J call TRBJ1-4, with 9 bases matching TRBD1. This CDR3 contains 17 residues. V was pared by 4 bases and J by 3 bases, with 9 bases of the junction left unmatched. Here the CDR3 reads CASSSIRDRVPNEKLFF. The CDR3 bases are TGTGCCAGCAGTTCCATCCGGGACAGGGTTCCTAATGAAAAACTGTTTTTT.

This clonotype has only a few counts. The CDR3 loop is CSAKGQGASPLHF. The CDR3 DNA is TGCAGTGCTAAGGGGCAGGGGGCTTCACCCCTCCACTTT. V gene TRBV20-1 combines with J gene TRBJ1-6, with TRBD1 identical over 8 bases. CDR1 DFQATT and CDR2 SNEGSKA come from the germline V gene (reference sequence). V was pared by 4 bases and J by 9 bases, with 5 bases of the junction left unmatched. The CDR3 spans 13 residues.

The genes are TRBV3-1 and TRBJ2-1; D perhaps matches TRBD1 (5 bases). CDR1 LGHDT and CDR2 YNNKEL come from the germline V gene (reference sequence). The CDR3 spans 16 residues. The germline V and J ends were trimmed by 2 bases and 8 bases, with 19 bases remaining between them. CDR3 sequence reads: CASSQQGNRIGDEQFF. In DNA form, the CDR3 reads TGTGCCAGCAGCCAACAAGGGAACAGGATCGGAGATGAGCAGTTCTTC.

This clonotype has more than one count but fewer than ten. This chain uses TRBV12-3 or TRBV12-4 with TRBJ2-5, with TRBD1 as a possible D gene (5 bases). Trimming left V 0 bases short and J 7 bases short, with 21 bases between. This CDR3 spans 17 amino acids. The CDR3 nucleotides read TGTGCCAGCAGTTTAGCGTGGGTGAGCAGGGAAACTCGGACCCAGTACTTC. Amino acid sequence: CASSLAWVSRETRTQYF.

This clonotype came up many times. The V call is TRBV4-3, the J call TRBJ2-5, with D maybe TRBD2 (5 bases). The CDR3 spans 17 residues. The germline V gene has CDR1 LGHNA and CDR2 YSLEER. The V gene lost 4 bases and the J gene lost 2 bases, with 20 bases spanning the gap. As DNA, the CDR3 is TGCGCCAGCAGCCCGACGACTAATTCTCTTGGTCAAGAGACCCAGTACTTC. Protein product: CASSPTTNSLGQETQYF.

This clonotype was observed a few times. The chain joins TRBV7-9 to TRBJ2-5, with 8 bases fitting TRBD2. Germline V lookup: CDR1 SEHNR, CDR2 FQNEAQ (reference sequence). V shed 3 bases and J 2 bases; nucleotides not matched to a gene: 8. This CDR3 spans 16 amino acids. The CDR3 DNA reads as TGTGCCAGCAGCTTCCCCAGCGGGGGCCTTCAAGAGACCCAGTACTTC. This gives the protein CASSFPSGGLQETQYF.

This clonotype showed up just a few times. The rearrangement uses TRBV18 and TRBJ1-1; perhaps TRBD1 as D (6 bases). Per germline, CDR1 KGHSH and CDR2 LQKENI. Trimming removed 6 bases from V and 1 base from J, with 12 bases in between. There are 14 residues in the CDR3. The chain's CDR3 is CASSAQGKNTEAFF. As DNA, the CDR3 is TGTGCCAGCTCGGCACAGGGCAAGAACACTGAAGCTTTCTTT.

The CDR3 region has the DNA TGTGCCAGCAGCCAACCTTGGCAGGGTCGCTACGAGCAGTACTTC. This encodes CASSQPWQGRYEQYF. This sequence joins TRBV14 and TRBJ2-7, with D possibly being TRBD1 (5 bases). The V gene lost 2 bases and the J gene lost 3 bases, with 14 bases spanning the gap. Germline CDR1 reads SGHDN; CDR2 reads FVKESK. The CDR3 consists of 15 residues.

The chain joins TRBV6-1 to TRBJ2-1; D uncertain. Trimming left V 4 bases short and J 8 bases short, with 27 bases between. This CDR3 has 18 amino acids. Germline V gene sequence: CDR1 MNHNS, CDR2 SASEGT. CDR3 residues: CASSGDRDVGFGIDEQFF. The CDR3 DNA reads TGTGCCAGCAGTGGTGATAGAGATGTGGGGTTTGGTATCGATGAGCAGTTCTTC.

V gene TRBV5-1 combines with J gene TRBJ2-3; TRBD2 agrees at 14 bases. Per the germline V gene, CDR1 is SGHRS and CDR2 is YFSETQ. The J segment lost 2 bases and the V segment lost 3 bases, leaving 5 bases of the junction unmatched. The CDR3 spans 17 residues. DNA for the CDR3: TGCGCCAGCAGCTCACGACTAGCGGGAGGGGCCACAGATACGCAGTATTTT. This translates into CASSSRLAGGATDTQYF.

This clonotype showed up many times. This rearrangement joins TRBV5-1 to TRBJ2-6; TRBD1 aligns across 7 bases. The CDR3 totals 19 residues. The germline V gene encodes CDR1 SGHRS and CDR2 YFSETQ. Trimming took 0 bases from V and 1 from J; bases not matched to a gene: 10. CDR3 in DNA: TGCGCCAGCAGCTTGGGCAGGGGGATTATACAATCTGGGGCCAACGTCCTGACTTTC. Its protein is CASSLGRGIIQSGANVLTF.

In this sample, this clonotype turned up a few times. The chain combines TRBV2 with TRBJ2-7, with 10 bases identical to TRBD1. With 4 bases clipped from V and 4 bases from J, the junction kept 13 bases outside the gene matches. The CDR3 length is 17 residues. Germline CDR1 SNHLY, CDR2 FYNNEI. CDR3 loop: CASSGGQGVVPLYEQYF. The CDR3 DNA is TGTGCCAGCAGTGGAGGACAGGGGGTCGTTCCCTTGTACGAGCAGTACTTC.

In its sample, this clonotype was seen a few times. The junction and the germline gene differ at one end; a read error may be behind it. This chain connects TRBV7-7 to TRBJ2-5; D remains ambiguous. This CDR3 is built from 13 residues. Germline CDR1 and CDR2: SSHAT and FNYEAQ (reference sequence). The CDR3 loop is CASSLGIGKTQYF. CDR3 DNA sequence: TGTGCTAGCAGCTTGGGGATCGGAAAGACCCAGTACTTC.

This clonotype appeared a few times. The chain is built from TRBV7-9 and TRBJ2-7; tentatively, D is TRBD1 (6 bases). Germline CDR1 SEHNR, CDR2 FQNEAQ (reference sequence). The CDR3 sequence is 15 residues long. V lost 1 base to trimming and J lost 5 bases, with 15 bases between them. Written as DNA, the CDR3 is TGTGCCAGCAGCTTAGTCAAGAGGGGGTACCACGAGCAGTACTTC. As protein: CASSLVKRGYHEQYF.

This clonotype was counted a few times. The V gene is TRBV7-8, the J gene TRBJ2-7; 7 bases line up with TRBD1. The CDR3 spans 17 residues. Germline V lookup: CDR1 SGHVS, CDR2 FQNEAQ. V was pared by 4 bases and J by 0 bases, with 12 bases of the junction left unmatched. The CDR3: CASSSGTAVWSSYEQYF. The CDR3, as DNA: TGTGCCAGCAGCTCCGGGACAGCCGTTTGGAGCTCCTACGAGCAGTACTTC.

This clonotype was seen many times. The chain employs TRBV29-1 and TRBJ2-7; D gene uncertain. V shed 6 bases and J shed 6 bases, with 6 bases lying between them. Looked up from germline, CDR1 is SQVTM and CDR2 is ANQGSEA. CDR3 length equals 9 residues. The CDR3 loop is CSVPSEQYF. The DNA for the CDR3 is TGCAGCGTCCCTAGCGAGCAGTACTTC.

This clonotype was detected many times. The chain couples TRBV6-1 to TRBJ2-1; 14 bases align to TRBD2. In germline, CDR1 is MNHNS, CDR2 SASEGT. V was pared by 5 bases and J by 15 bases, with 6 bases of the junction left unmatched. This CDR3 has 13 amino acids. CDR3 in DNA: TGTGCCAGCAGTCTGACTAGCGGGAGGGCCCCGTTCTTC. Amino acids: CASSLTSGRAPFF.

A few counts support this clonotype. The chain is built from TRBV20-1 and TRBJ1-6; D perhaps matches TRBD1 (5 bases). Trimming removed 1 base at V and 9 bases at J, with 13 bases between. The germline gives CDR1 DFQATT, CDR2 SNEGSKA (reference sequence). The CDR3 covers 14 residues. CDR3 DNA: TGCAGTGCTAGAGCTGGAGCGGGGGGTTCACCCCTCCACTTT. It codes for CSARAGAGGSPLHF.

In its sample, this clonotype was seen many times. The V call is TRBV4-3, the J call TRBJ2-5, with D perhaps matching TRBD1 (5 bases). Trimming shortened V by 0 bases and J by 5 bases, and 10 bases separated the two germline ends. Germline assignment: CDR1 LGHNA and CDR2 YSLEER. The CDR3 is made up of 14 amino acids. CDR3 DNA: TGCGCCAGCAGCCAAGATCGTGGGGCTGAGACCCAGTACTTC. Encoded protein: CASSQDRGAETQYF.

The chain uses TRBV12-3 or TRBV12-4 and TRBJ2-3, with 8 positions matching TRBD1. Unmatched junction bases numbered 13, after V lost 5 bases and J lost 6 bases. The CDR3 covers 16 residues. The CDR3 here is CASSPPDRGRRDTQYF. DNA of the CDR3: TGTGCCAGCAGTCCTCCAGACAGGGGACGCAGGGATACGCAGTATTTT.